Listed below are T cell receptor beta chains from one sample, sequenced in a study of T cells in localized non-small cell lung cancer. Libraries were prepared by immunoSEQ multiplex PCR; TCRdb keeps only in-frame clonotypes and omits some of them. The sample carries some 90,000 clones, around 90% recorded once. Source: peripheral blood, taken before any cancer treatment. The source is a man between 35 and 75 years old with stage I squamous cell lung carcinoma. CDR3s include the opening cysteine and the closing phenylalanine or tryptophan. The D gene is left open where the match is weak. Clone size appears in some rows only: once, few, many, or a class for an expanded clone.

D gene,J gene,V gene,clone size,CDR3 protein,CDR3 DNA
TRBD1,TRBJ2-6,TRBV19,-,CASRHRGYGANVLTF,TGTGCCAGTAGGCACAGGGGTTACGGGGCCAACGTCCTGACTTTC
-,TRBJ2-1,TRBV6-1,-,CAASGSYNEQFF,TGTGCCGCCTCAGGATCCTACAATGAGCAGTTCTTC
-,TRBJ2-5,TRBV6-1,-,CASSEGGAGETQYF,TGTGCCAGCAGTGAAGGGGGGGCCGGAGAGACCCAGTACTTC
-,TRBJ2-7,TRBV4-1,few,CASSQVAFLRDTKNPLEQYF,TGCGCCAGCAGCCAAGTTGCTTTTTTGAGGGACACCAAAAATCCCCTCGAGCAGTACTTC
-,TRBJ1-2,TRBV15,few,CATSRGDLYGYTF,TGTGCCACCAGCAGGGGGGATCTGTATGGCTACACCTTC
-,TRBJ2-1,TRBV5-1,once,CASSLGPMENYNEQFF,TGCGCCAGCAGCTTGGGGCCGATGGAGAACTACAATGAGCAGTTCTTC
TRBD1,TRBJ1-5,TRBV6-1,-,CASSDGQALGNQPQHF,TGTGCCAGCAGTGACGGACAGGCCCTAGGAAATCAGCCCCAGCATTTT
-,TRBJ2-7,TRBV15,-,CATSRGEGREQYF,TGTGCCACCAGCAGAGGTGAGGGGAGGGAGCAGTACTTC
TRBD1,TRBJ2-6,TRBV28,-,CASSLIGQGVSGANVLTF,TGTGCCAGCAGTTTAATAGGACAGGGGGTTTCTGGGGCCAACGTCCTGACTTTC
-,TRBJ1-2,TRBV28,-,CASSSGQLPNYGYTF,TGTGCCAGCAGTTCTGGACAGCTACCTAACTATGGCTACACCTTC
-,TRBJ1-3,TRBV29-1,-,CSVEGDGGNTIYF,TGCAGCGTTGAAGGGGACGGAGGAAACACCATATATTTT
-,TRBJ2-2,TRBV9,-,CASSSGWGGNTGELFF,TGTGCCAGCAGCTCCGGATGGGGAGGGAACACCGGGGAGCTGTTTTTT
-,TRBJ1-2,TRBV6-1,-,CASSVDQWGGLRYGYTF,TGTGCCAGCAGTGTCGACCAATGGGGGGGGCTACGCTATGGCTACACCTTC
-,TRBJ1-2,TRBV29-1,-,CSVEADGLHNYGYTF,TGCAGCGTTGAAGCTGATGGACTGCATAACTATGGCTACACCTTC
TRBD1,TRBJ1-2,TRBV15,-,CATSRDFGTGVGYTF,TGTGCCACCAGCAGAGATTTCGGGACAGGTGTCGGCTACACCTTC
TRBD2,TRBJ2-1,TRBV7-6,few,CASSATSGGAYNEQFF,TGTGCCAGCAGCGCGACTAGCGGGGGGGCCTACAATGAGCAGTTCTTC
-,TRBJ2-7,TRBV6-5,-,CASKISQGYYEQYF,TGTGCCAGCAAGATATCCCAGGGGTACTACGAGCAGTACTTC
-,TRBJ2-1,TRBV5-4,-,CASSPVPQAYNEQFF,TGTGCCAGCAGCCCCGTCCCCCAGGCTTACAATGAGCAGTTCTTC
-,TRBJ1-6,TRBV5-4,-,CASSSRDYNSPLHF,TGTGCCAGCAGCTCCCGGGACTATAATTCACCCCTCCACTTT
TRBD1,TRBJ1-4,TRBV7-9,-,CASSLARDSNEKLFF,TGTGCCAGCAGCTTAGCCAGGGACAGTAATGAAAAACTGTTTTTT
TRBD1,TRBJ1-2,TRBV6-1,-,CASTGQGNYGYTF,TGTGCCAGCACCGGACAGGGGAACTATGGCTACACCTTC
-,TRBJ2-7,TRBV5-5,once,CASSLDVPYSYEQYF,TGTGCCAGCAGCTTGGACGTCCCTTACTCCTACGAGCAGTACTTC
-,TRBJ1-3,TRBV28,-,CASSFTGSSGNTIYF,TGTGCCAGCAGTTTCACAGGGAGCTCTGGAAACACCATATATTTT
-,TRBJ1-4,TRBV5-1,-,CASSRGQGLSSNEKLFF,TGCGCCAGCAGCCGGGGGCAGGGGCTGTCGTCTAATGAAAAACTGTTTTTT
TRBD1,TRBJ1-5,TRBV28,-,CASSLPGTGFGQPQHF,TGTGCCAGCAGTTTGCCCGGGACAGGGTTTGGTCAGCCCCAGCATTTT
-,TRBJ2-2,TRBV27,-,CASRTRETGELFF,TGTGCCAGCAGGACCAGGGAAACCGGGGAGCTGTTTTTT
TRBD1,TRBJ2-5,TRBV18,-,CASSPGQGASETQYF,TGTGCCAGCTCACCGGGACAGGGGGCTTCAGAGACCCAGTACTTC
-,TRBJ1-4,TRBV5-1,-,CASSKDPNEKLFF,TGCGCCAGCAGTAAGGACCCCAATGAAAAACTGTTTTTT
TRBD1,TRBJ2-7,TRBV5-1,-,CASSLYGGQGTEQYF,TGCGCCAGCAGCTTGTATGGGGGACAGGGGACCGAGCAGTACTTC
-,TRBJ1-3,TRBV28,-,CASSFDDRPGNTIYF,TGTGCCAGCAGTTTCGATGACAGACCTGGAAACACCATATATTTT
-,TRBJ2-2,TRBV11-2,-,CASSPRGGASTGELFF,TGTGCCAGCAGCCCCCGGGGTGGGGCGAGTACCGGGGAGCTGTTTTTT
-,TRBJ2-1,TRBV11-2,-,CASSLGGDYNEQFF,TGTGCCAGCAGCTTAGGGGGAGACTACAATGAGCAGTTCTTC
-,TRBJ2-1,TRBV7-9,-,CASSAGGAVDEQFF,TGTGCCAGCAGCGCTGGGGGGGCCGTGGATGAGCAGTTCTTC
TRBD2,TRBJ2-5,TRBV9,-,CASSVVAGGIETQYF,TGTGCCAGCAGCGTAGTTGCGGGGGGGATAGAGACCCAGTACTTC
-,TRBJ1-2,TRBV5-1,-,CASKESTVTNYGYTF,TGCGCCAGCAAGGAGTCGACGGTTACTAACTATGGCTACACCTTC
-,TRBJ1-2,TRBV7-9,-,CASSFQGGGYTF,TGTGCCAGCAGCTTCCAGGGAGGTGGCTACACCTTC
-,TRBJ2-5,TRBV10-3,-,CAIGSLGETQYF,TGTGCCATCGGGAGTCTTGGAGAGACCCAGTACTTC
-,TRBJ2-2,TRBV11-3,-,CASSFNTGELFF,TGTGCCAGCAGCTTTAATACCGGGGAGCTGTTTTTT
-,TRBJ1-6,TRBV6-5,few,CASSYSRRRGNSPLHF,TGTGCCAGCAGTTACTCGCGGCGAAGGGGTAACTCACCCCTCCACTTT
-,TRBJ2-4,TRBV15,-,CATSFDRAKNIQYF,TGTGCCACGAGTTTTGACAGGGCCAAAAACATTCAGTACTTC
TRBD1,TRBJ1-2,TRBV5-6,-,CASSRRGVRNYGYTF,TGTGCCAGCAGCCGCAGGGGGGTAAGGAACTATGGCTACACCTTC
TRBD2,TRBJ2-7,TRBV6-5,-,CASSYAIAGPYEQYF,TGTGCCAGCAGTTACGCTATAGCGGGGCCCTACGAGCAGTACTTC
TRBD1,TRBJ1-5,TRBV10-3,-,CAIRGQGVNQPQHF,TGTGCCATCAGGGGACAGGGGGTCAATCAGCCCCAGCATTTT
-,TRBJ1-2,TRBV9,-,CASSVAHRYGYTF,TGTGCCAGCAGCGTAGCCCACAGATATGGCTACACCTTC
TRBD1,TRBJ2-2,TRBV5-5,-,CASSLGAGGIGELFF,TGTGCCAGCAGCTTAGGGGCAGGGGGCATCGGGGAGCTGTTTTTT
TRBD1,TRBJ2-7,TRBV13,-,CASSLTGTYEQYF,TGTGCCAGCAGCTTGACAGGGACCTACGAGCAGTACTTC
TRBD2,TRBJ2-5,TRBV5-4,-,CASSLAGSGGLETQYF,TGTGCCAGCAGCTTGGCCGGTAGCGGGGGGTTGGAGACCCAGTACTTC
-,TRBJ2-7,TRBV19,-,CASSITDRTYEQYF,TGTGCCAGTAGTATCACCGACAGGACCTACGAGCAGTACTTC
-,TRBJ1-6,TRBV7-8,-,CASSRSQGLYNSPLHF,TGTGCCAGCAGCCGGTCCCAGGGGTTATATAATTCACCCCTCCACTTT
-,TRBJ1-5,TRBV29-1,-,CSVGGGAGQPQHF,TGCAGCGTTGGGGGGGGTGCAGGACAGCCCCAGCATTTT
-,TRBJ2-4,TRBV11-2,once,CASSLEHGIQYF,TGTGCCAGCAGCTTAGAACACGGCATTCAGTACTTC
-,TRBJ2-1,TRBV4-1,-,CASRQGGSYNEQFF,TGCGCCAGCAGACAGGGTGGCTCCTACAATGAGCAGTTCTTC
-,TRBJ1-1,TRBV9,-,CASSVEPTTGAFF,TGTGCCAGCAGCGTAGAACCGACTACGGGAGCTTTCTTT
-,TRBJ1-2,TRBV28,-,CASSLDLRAPGRNGYTF,TGTGCCAGCAGTTTAGATCTTAGGGCGCCCGGGCGGAATGGCTACACCTTC
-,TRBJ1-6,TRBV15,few,CATSRDAGRDNSPLHF,TGTGCCACCAGCAGAGATGCAGGGAGGGACAATTCACCCCTCCACTTT
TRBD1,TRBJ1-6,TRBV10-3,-,CATKGQDNSPLHF,TGTGCCACCAAGGGACAGGATAATTCACCCCTCCACTTT